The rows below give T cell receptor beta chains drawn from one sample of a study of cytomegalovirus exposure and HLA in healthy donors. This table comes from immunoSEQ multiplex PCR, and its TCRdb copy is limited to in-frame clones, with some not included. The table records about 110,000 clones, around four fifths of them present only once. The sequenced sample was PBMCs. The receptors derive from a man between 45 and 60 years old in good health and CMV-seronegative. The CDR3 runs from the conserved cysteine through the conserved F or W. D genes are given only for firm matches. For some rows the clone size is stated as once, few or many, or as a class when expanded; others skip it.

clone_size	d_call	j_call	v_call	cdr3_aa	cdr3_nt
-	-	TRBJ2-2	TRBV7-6	CASSLAIPGELFF	TGTGCCAGCAGCTTAGCTATCCCCGGGGAGCTGTTTTTT
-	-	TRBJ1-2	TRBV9	CASSARGGVFYGYTF	TGTGCCAGCAGCGCACGTGGGGGGGTTTTCTATGGCTACACCTTC
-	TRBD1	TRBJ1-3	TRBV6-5	CAITTGAGNTIYF	TGTGCCATTACGACAGGGGCAGGAAACACCATATATTTT
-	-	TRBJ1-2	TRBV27	CASSLGAGDARYGYTF	TGTGCCAGCAGTTTAGGGGCTGGTGACGCCCGATATGGCTACACCTTC
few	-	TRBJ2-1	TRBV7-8	CASSFSTSNEQFF	TGTGCCAGCAGCTTTTCGACTAGCAATGAGCAGTTCTTC
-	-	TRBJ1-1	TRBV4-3	CASSQVGGRTEAFF	TGCGCCAGCAGCCAAGTCGGGGGGCGCACTGAAGCTTTCTTT
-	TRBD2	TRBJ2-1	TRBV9	CASSSPGLAGANEQFF	TGTGCCAGCAGCTCCCCGGGACTAGCGGGGGCCAATGAGCAGTTCTTC
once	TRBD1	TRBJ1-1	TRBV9	CASSERQGAGRAFF	TGTGCCAGCAGCGAGAGGCAGGGGGCTGGACGGGCTTTCTTT
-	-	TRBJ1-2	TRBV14	CASSLSQGAYGYTF	TGTGCCAGCAGCCTATCACAGGGCGCCTATGGCTACACCTTC
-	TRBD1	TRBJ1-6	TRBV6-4	CASSDRYRGHQDSYNSPLHF	TGTGCCAGCAGTGACCGTTACAGGGGGCATCAAGACTCCTATAATTCACCCCTCCACTTT
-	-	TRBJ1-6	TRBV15	CATSRFRTTSYNSPLHF	TGTGCCACCAGCCGCTTTCGGACTACTAGCTATAATTCACCCCTCCACTTT
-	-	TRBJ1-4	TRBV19	CASKVGALGEKLFF	TGTGCCAGTAAGGTGGGAGCCCTGGGGGAAAAACTGTTTTTT
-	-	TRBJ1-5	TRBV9	CASSVGQVSNQPQHF	TGTGCCAGCAGCGTAGGCCAGGTATCGAATCAGCCCCAGCATTTT
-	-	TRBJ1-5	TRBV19	CASKELALSQQPQHF	TGTGCCAGTAAGGAGCTGGCCTTATCCCAGCAGCCCCAGCATTTT
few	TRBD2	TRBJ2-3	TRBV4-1	CASSQHGLVSDTQYF	TGCGCCAGCAGCCAACACGGACTAGTGTCAGATACGCAGTATTTT
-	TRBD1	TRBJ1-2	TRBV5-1	CASSPQGANGYTF	TGCGCCAGCAGCCCACAGGGGGCAAACGGCTACACCTTC
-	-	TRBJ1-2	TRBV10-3	CAISGDPGEGDGYTF	TGTGCCATCAGTGGCGATCCCGGAGAAGGTGATGGCTACACCTTC
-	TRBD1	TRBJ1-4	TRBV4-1	CASSLGQGAGEKLFF	TGCGCCAGCAGCCTGGGACAGGGGGCAGGTGAAAAACTGTTTTTT
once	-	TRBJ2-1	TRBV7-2	CASSFRGFSNEQFF	TGTGCCAGCAGCTTTAGAGGGTTTAGTAATGAGCAGTTCTTC
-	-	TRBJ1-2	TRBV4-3	CASSQRAQANYGYTF	TGCGCCAGCAGCCAACGGGCACAGGCTAACTATGGCTACACCTTC
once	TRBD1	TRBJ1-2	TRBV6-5	CASSYRTGGPNYGYTF	TGTGCCAGCAGTTACCGGACAGGGGGACCTAACTATGGCTACACCTTC
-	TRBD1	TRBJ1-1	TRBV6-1	CASSEDGGGNTEAFF	TGTGCCAGCAGTGAAGATGGAGGGGGCAACACTGAAGCTTTCTTT
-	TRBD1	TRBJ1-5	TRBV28	CASSQRQGFGQPQHF	TGTGCCAGCAGTCAAAGACAGGGGTTCGGACAGCCCCAGCATTTT
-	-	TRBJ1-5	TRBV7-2	CASSLVGGSNQPQHF	TGTGCCAGCAGCTTAGTAGGAGGGAGCAATCAGCCCCAGCATTTT
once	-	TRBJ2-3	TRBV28	CASPPTGAVTRSDTQYF	TGTGCCAGCCCGCCCACCGGAGCCGTCACCCGGTCGGATACGCAGTATTTT
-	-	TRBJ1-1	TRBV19	CASSSQPRRGTEAFF	TGTGCCAGTAGCTCCCAACCCCGGAGGGGCACTGAAGCTTTCTTT
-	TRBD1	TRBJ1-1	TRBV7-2	CASSLRDSGGGTEAFF	TGTGCCAGCAGCTTACGGGACAGCGGGGGGGGCACTGAAGCTTTCTTT
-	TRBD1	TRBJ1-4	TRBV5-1	CASRPFPGTDQATNEKLFF	TGCGCCAGCAGACCTTTTCCCGGGACAGACCAAGCAACTAATGAAAAACTGTTTTTT
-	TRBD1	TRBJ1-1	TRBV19	CASSITGDTEAFF	TGTGCCAGTAGCATCACAGGGGACACTGAAGCTTTCTTT
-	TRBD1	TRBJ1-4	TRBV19	CASSTQGVNEKLFF	TGTGCCAGTAGCACACAGGGGGTTAATGAAAAACTGTTTTTT
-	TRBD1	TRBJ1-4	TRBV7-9	CASSLALGQGHEKLFF	TGTGCCAGCAGCTTAGCGCTCGGACAGGGCCATGAAAAACTGTTTTTT
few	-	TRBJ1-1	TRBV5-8	CASSLTGGWTEAFF	TGTGCCAGCAGCTTGACGGGGGGCTGGACTGAAGCTTTCTTT
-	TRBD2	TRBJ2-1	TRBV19	CASSWRGGSYEQFF	TGTGCCAGTAGTTGGCGGGGGGGCTCTTATGAGCAGTTCTTC
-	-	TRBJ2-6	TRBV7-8	CASSPRTYFSGANVLTF	TGTGCCAGCAGCCCCCGGACATATTTCTCTGGGGCCAACGTCCTGACTTTC
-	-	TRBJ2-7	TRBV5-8	CASSLALGGLAYEQYF	TGTGCCAGCAGCTTGGCCCTTGGCGGTCTAGCCTACGAGCAGTACTTC
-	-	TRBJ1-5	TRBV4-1	CASSQTQDPQPQHF	TGCGCCAGCAGCCAAACTCAGGATCCACAGCCCCAGCATTTT
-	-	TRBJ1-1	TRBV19	CASSIGVEAEAFF	TGTGCCAGTAGTATAGGGGTGGAGGCTGAAGCTTTCTTT
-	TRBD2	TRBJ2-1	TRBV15	CATSRVTSGGRNEQFF	TGTGCCACCAGCAGAGTGACTAGCGGGGGGAGAAATGAGCAGTTCTTC
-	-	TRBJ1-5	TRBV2	CASNLGAHSNQPQHF	TGTGCCAGCAATCTAGGAGCCCATAGCAATCAGCCCCAGCATTTT
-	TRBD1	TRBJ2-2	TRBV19	CASSLRRGQGGNTGELFF	TGTGCCAGTAGTCTCAGAAGGGGACAGGGGGGGAACACCGGGGAGCTGTTTTTT
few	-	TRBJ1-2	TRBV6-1	CASSKSSGGYGYTF	TGTGCCAGCAGTAAATCTTCAGGAGGCTATGGCTACACCTTC
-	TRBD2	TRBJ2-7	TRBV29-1	CSVEEGGYEQYF	TGCAGCGTTGAAGAGGGGGGGTACGAGCAGTACTTC
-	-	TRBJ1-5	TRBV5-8	CASSSGLGSNQPQHF	TGTGCCAGCAGCTCAGGGTTGGGGAGCAATCAGCCCCAGCATTTT
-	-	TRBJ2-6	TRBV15	CATSRVIRGPGANVLTF	TGTGCCACCAGCAGAGTTATTCGCGGCCCCGGGGCCAACGTCCTGACTTTC
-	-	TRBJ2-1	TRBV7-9	CASSSGLADSYNEQFF	TGTGCCAGCAGCTCCGGGCTAGCGGACAGTTACAATGAGCAGTTCTTC
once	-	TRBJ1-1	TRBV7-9	CASAPGILNTEAFF	TGTGCCAGTGCGCCAGGAATCTTGAACACTGAAGCTTTCTTT
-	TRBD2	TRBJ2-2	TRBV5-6	CASSREGRDTTGELFF	TGTGCCAGCAGCCGGGAGGGGAGGGATACCACCGGGGAGCTGTTTTTT
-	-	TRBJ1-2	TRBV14	CASSLTTKQPGTF	TGTGCCAGCAGCCTTACGACGAAGCAACCAGGTACCTTC
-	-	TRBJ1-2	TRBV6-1	CASSVGTPYGYTF	TGTGCCAGCAGTGTCGGGACACCCTATGGCTACACCTTC
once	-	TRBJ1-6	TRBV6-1	CASKSSYNSPFHF	TGTGCCAGCAAGAGCTCCTATAATTCACCCTTCCACTTT
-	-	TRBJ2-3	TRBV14	CASSPLSGTDTQYF	TGTGCCAGCAGCCCCCTGTCGGGGACAGATACGCAGTATTTT
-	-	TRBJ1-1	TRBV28	CASTPLDTPNTEAFF	TGTGCCAGCACGCCCCTGGACACCCCGAACACTGAAGCTTTCTTT
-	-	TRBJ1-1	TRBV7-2	CASSLQGANTEAFF	TGTGCCAGCAGCTTACAGGGTGCGAACACTGAAGCTTTCTTT
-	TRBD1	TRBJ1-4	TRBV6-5	CASSTNRGEKLFF	TGTGCCAGCAGCACTAACAGGGGCGAAAAACTGTTTTTT
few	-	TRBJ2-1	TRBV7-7	CASSSDLHNEQFF	TGTGCTAGCAGCTCGGACTTACACAATGAGCAGTTCTTC
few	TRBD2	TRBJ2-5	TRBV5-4	CASSLMTSGGKETQYF	TGTGCCAGCAGCTTGATGACTAGCGGGGGTAAAGAGACCCAGTACTTC
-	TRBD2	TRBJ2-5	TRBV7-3	CASSPVAGGLETQYF	TGTGCCAGCAGCCCTGTAGCGGGGGGTCTAGAGACCCAGTACTTC